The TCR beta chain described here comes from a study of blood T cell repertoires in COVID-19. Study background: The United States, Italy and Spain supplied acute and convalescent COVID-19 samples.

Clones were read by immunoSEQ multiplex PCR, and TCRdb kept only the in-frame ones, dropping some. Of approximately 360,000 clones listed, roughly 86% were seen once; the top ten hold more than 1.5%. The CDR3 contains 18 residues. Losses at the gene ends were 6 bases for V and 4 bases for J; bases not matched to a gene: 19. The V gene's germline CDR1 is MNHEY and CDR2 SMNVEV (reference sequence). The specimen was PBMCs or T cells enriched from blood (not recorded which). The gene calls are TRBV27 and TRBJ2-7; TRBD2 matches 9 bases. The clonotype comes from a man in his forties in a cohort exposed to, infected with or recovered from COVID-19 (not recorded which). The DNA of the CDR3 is TGTGCCAGCAGGGCCCTAGGGCTAGCGGGATGGTTGGGGTACGAGCAGTACTTC. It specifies CASRALGLAGWLGYEQYF.